This T cell receptor beta chain was recorded in a study of blood T cell repertoires in COVID-19 (dated by TCRdb to between 2020 and 2021). Regarding the study in general: Samples covering the acute and convalescent phases of COVID-19 were provided by collaborators in the United States, Italy and Spain. A freely available public database, intended as a resource for researchers studying the immune response to SARS-CoV-2, is where the repertoires were released. Where HLA class I and class II types were available, the types were taken from metadata supplied by the sample provider, not from assay-based typing. The dataset comprised deeply sampled blood TCRbeta repertoires from subjects exposed to, actively infected with, or recovered from COVID-19. A de-identified subject ID, COVID-19 status, age in years and sex were almost always included in the sample metadata. The material from the prospective study consisted of cDNA or gDNA derived from T cells, B-cell-depleted T cells, or PBMCs. The samples were drawn from two sources: the first 160 participants of the ongoing ImmuneRACE study, and 1,000 to 1,500 subjects contributed by 6 global collaborators. General findings and caveats noted by the study authors: The quantity of clinical and demographic metadata differed by source and by participant and was supplied without curation.

TCRbeta CDR3 regions were amplified from genomic DNA by means of the immunoSEQ Assay, a bias-controlled multiplex PCR. On the study's bioinformatics: The number of nucleated cells in each sample was estimated from the amplification of reference gene primers within the assay. Sequence reads were collapsed and filtered to measure the absolute abundance of every unique TCRbeta CDR3 rearrangement. For each sample, productive Simpson clonality was calculated as the square root of Simpson's diversity index over productive rearrangements. TCRdb re-hosts the immuneACCESS table, in-frame sequences only. Its copies lack some clones; in the studies checked, an unresolved V gene accounts for under half of them, and the cause for the rest is not known. Clonal size and the V and J genes are those of that table, whereas D and trimming came from the DNA. In all, the sample holds more than 200,000 clones, and approximately 81% of those were seen once. The top ten constitute less than 5% of the sample.

Collaborating institutions collected whole blood in K2EDTA tubes following their own protocols. Collaborator samples were shipped for TCRbeta analysis as frozen whole blood, isolated PBMCs, or DNA extracted from either sample type. On this clone itself: Its antigen remains undetermined. No per-base quality is available; no much larger clone lies one base away.

CDR1 and CDR2, looked up from the germline V gene, are SGHAT and FQNNGV. V has 4 bases trimmed and J has 1 base trimmed; junction bases matching no gene number 7. There are 16 amino acids in the CDR3, from cysteine to phenylalanine inclusive. Of the read, only the CDR3 DNA is kept; its 48 bases are in frame from base 1. Recombination joined TRBV11-2 with TRBJ2-3, and 8 junction bases match TRBD2. The receptor's source is a man in his 60s with acute or convalescent COVID-19. The specimen sequenced was peripheral blood. The DNA sequence reads TGTGCCAGCAGCTCATTCGCAGCGGGGGGCACAGATACGCAGTATTTT. The resulting protein is CASSSFAAGGTDTQYF.